These 28 T cell receptor beta chains originate from one sample sequenced in a study of blood T cell repertoires in COVID-19. TCRdb's copy holds only in-frame clones and misses some; the assay was immunoSEQ multiplex PCR. The repertoire holds some 150,000 clones, with about nine tenths as singletons. Sequenced: peripheral blood. The receptors stem from a man aged 65-85 years with acute or convalescent COVID-19.

The chain combines TRBV5-1 with TRBJ2-5; D may be TRBD1 (5 bases). V was pared by 7 bases and J by 1 base, with 11 bases between. Germline values: CDR1 SGHRS, CDR2 YFSETQ. The CDR3 runs 13 residues. The CDR3 is CASSPGFQETQYF. The DNA of the CDR3 is TGCGCCAGCTCCCCAGGGTTCCAAGAGACCCAGTACTTC.

The chain combines TRBV19 with TRBJ1-5, with D perhaps TRBD1 (5 bases). CDR1 is LNHDA and CDR2 is SQIVND in the germline V gene (reference sequence). The CDR3 contains 14 residues. V was trimmed by 5 bases and J by 2 bases, leaving 10 bases between them. The CDR3 protein is CASSQGIGNQPQHF. The CDR3 DNA sequence: TGTGCCAGTAGTCAGGGTATCGGCAATCAGCCCCAGCATTTT.

Only one count was recorded for this clone. The V and J genes are TRBV4-2 and TRBJ2-4; 8 bases are a match to TRBD2. The germline V gene has CDR1 LGHNA and CDR2 YNFKEQ. The CDR3 totals 16 residues. Unmatched junction bases numbered 5, after V lost 0 bases and J lost 4 bases. The CDR3 nucleotides read TGTGCCAGCAGCCAAGATACAGGACTAGCTAAAAACATTCAGTACTTC. Translation gives CASSQDTGLAKNIQYF.

The chain has TRBV28 and TRBJ2-7; possibly TRBD1 for D (6 bases). V was clipped by 6 bases and J by 3 bases, with 15 bases between them. Germline V gene lookup returns CDR1 MDHEN and CDR2 SYDVKM. The CDR3 runs 14 residues. The CDR3 sequence is CASSHNRDNYEQYF. The CDR3 nucleotides are TGTGCCAGCAGCCACAACCGGGACAACTACGAGCAGTACTTC.

This clone was picked up one time. This rearrangement joins TRBV2 to TRBJ1-2; D is perhaps TRBD1 (6 bases). Germline V gives CDR1 SNHLY, CDR2 FYNNEI. The CDR3 is made up of 13 amino acids. Trimming removed 3 bases from V and 7 bases from J, with 12 bases in between. This CDR3 is CASSEIRGGGYTF. The CDR3 nucleotides read TGTGCCAGCAGTGAGATCAGGGGTGGTGGCTACACCTTC.

The chain combines TRBV27 with TRBJ1-4; D not resolved. This CDR3 is built from 13 residues. Germline CDR1 MNHEY, CDR2 SMNVEV (reference sequence). Trimming stripped 8 bases from V and 4 bases from J, with 11 bases between. The CDR3 sequence: CASSKVFNEKLFF. In DNA form, the CDR3 reads TGTGCCAGCTCTAAAGTGTTTAATGAAAAACTGTTTTTT.

V usage is TRBV28 and J usage is TRBJ1-2; 7 positions agree with TRBD1. CDR1 is MDHEN and CDR2 is SYDVKM in the germline V gene. V trimming: 5 bases; J trimming: 4 bases; junction bases outside the gene matches: 4. The length of the CDR3 is 13 residues. CDR3 protein: CASSPQGGYGYTF. CDR3 DNA sequence: TGTGCCAGCAGTCCTCAGGGGGGCTATGGCTACACCTTC.

CDR3 region: CASRPGLVNTEAFF. The CDR3 DNA is TGTGCCAGCAGGCCGGGACTGGTGAACACTGAAGCTTTCTTT. This chain connects TRBV11-3 to TRBJ1-1; possible D gene TRBD1, 5 bases. There are 14 residues in the CDR3. V shed 6 bases and J shed 0 bases, with 11 bases lying between them. Germline V CDR1 and CDR2: SGHNT, YENEEA.

J is TRBJ2-5 and V is TRBV7-3; 7 bases match TRBD2. In germline, CDR1 is SGHTA, CDR2 FQGTGA. The CDR3 length is 14 residues. V shed 2 bases, J shed 4 bases, and the junction held 4 bases outside the gene matches. CDR3 coding DNA: TGTGCCAGCAGCTTACGGGGCGGGAGAGAGACCCAGTACTTC. This gives the protein CASSLRGGRETQYF. Complete variable domain (other parts from reference TRBV7-3 and TRBJ2-5): GAGVSQTPSNKVTEKGKYVELRCDPISGHTALYWYRQSLGQGPEFLIYFQGTGAADDSGLPNDRFFAVRPEGSVSTLKIQRTERGDSAVYLCASSLRGGRETQYFGPGTRLLVL.

This sequence joins TRBV6-5 and TRBJ2-5, with 9 bases lining up with TRBD2. V lost 7 bases and J lost 3; bases outside the gene matches: 9. Germline V gene sequence: CDR1 MNHEY, CDR2 SVGAGI. The CDR3 spans 15 residues. CDR3 sequence reads: CASTRSGSNEETQYF. For the CDR3, the DNA is TGTGCCAGCACCCGTAGCGGGAGTAATGAAGAGACCCAGTACTTC.

About this clone: The sample holds other DNA sequences that translate to the same CDR3. This sequence joins TRBV11-2 and TRBJ1-6; D uncertain. The V end was cut by 1 base, the J end by 6 bases, with 4 bases between. This CDR3 region has 13 residues. Germline CDR1 and CDR2: SGHAT and FQNNGV. CDR3 amino acids: CASSLASNSPLHF. The CDR3 nucleotides are TGTGCCAGCAGCTTAGCCTCTAATTCACCCCTCCACTTT.

The chain couples TRBV7-9 to TRBJ2-2; TRBD1 matches at 8 bases. The length of the CDR3 is 13 residues. Germline V lookup: CDR1 SEHNR, CDR2 FQNEAQ (reference sequence). Trimming at V came to 5 bases and at J to 11 bases, leaving 7 bases not matched to a gene. As DNA, the CDR3 is TGTGCCAGCAGCCCCTCCGGACAGGGCGAGCTGTTTTTT. Translation: CASSPSGQGELFF.

V usage is TRBV7-9 and J usage is TRBJ2-7; D is ambiguous. The CDR3 has 14 residues. V was pared by 2 bases and J by 3 bases, with 11 bases between. Germline-derived CDR1 and CDR2 are SEHNR and FQNEAQ (reference sequence). The CDR3 region has the DNA TGTGCCAGCAGCTTAACGGTCTCTAACTACGAGCAGTACTTC. Amino acids: CASSLTVSNYEQYF.

The genes are TRBV28 and TRBJ2-7; 8 bases are shared with TRBD2. Germline V gene lookup returns CDR1 MDHEN and CDR2 SYDVKM. The CDR3 spans 14 residues. The V and J ends lost 6 bases and 4 bases, in that order; junction bases with no gene match: 8. In DNA, the CDR3 is TGTGCCAGCAGCCCAGCGGGAGTCGCGTACGAGCAGTACTTC. Translation gives CASSPAGVAYEQYF.

The chain uses TRBV6-5 and TRBJ1-2; 9 bases are shared with TRBD1. Trimming took 6 bases from V and 4 from J; bases not matched to a gene: 6. CDR1 and CDR2 from the germline V gene are MNHEY and SVGAGI. The CDR3 runs 14 residues. CDR3 amino acids: CASRDLQGAYGYTF. In nucleotides, the CDR3 is TGTGCCAGCAGGGATTTACAGGGGGCCTATGGCTACACCTTC.

V and J are TRBV9 and TRBJ2-3; 10 bases are shared with TRBD2. Trimming cost V 4 bases and J 6 bases; bases outside gene matches: 11. The CDR3 has 16 residues. Germline V gene data show CDR1 as SGDLS and CDR2 as YYNGEE. The CDR3 loop is CASSPLAGGRADTQYF. For the CDR3, the DNA is TGTGCCAGCAGCCCGTTAGCGGGGGGTCGGGCTGATACGCAGTATTTT.

J is TRBJ1-5 and V is TRBV10-1; D ambiguous. CDR1 is WNHNN, CDR2 SYGVQD, per germline (reference sequence). CDR3 length equals 13 residues. The V end lost 5 bases, the J end lost 6 bases, and 11 bases lay between the germline ends. The CDR3 spells CASSNEGSQPQHF. The CDR3 bases are TGCGCCAGCAGTAATGAGGGAAGTCAGCCCCAGCATTTT.

The genes are TRBV7-2 and TRBJ1-4; D possibly corresponds to TRBD1 (5 bases). Germline V CDR1 and CDR2: SGHTA, FQGNSA. V dropped 1 base and J dropped 8 bases, with 17 bases sitting between them. This CDR3 contains 16 residues. This chain's CDR3 is CASSLDASRVSEKLFF. In nucleotides, the CDR3 is TGTGCCAGCAGCTTAGATGCGAGCAGGGTATCGGAAAAACTGTTTTTT.

V is TRBV28 and J is TRBJ1-5; D might be TRBD1 (5 bases). V lost 8 bases and J 6 bases, leaving 20 bases between the germline ends. This CDR3 is 15 amino acids long. Looked up from germline, CDR1 is MDHEN and CDR2 is SYDVKM. CDR3 loop: CASASGSWGVQPQHF. For the CDR3, the DNA is TGTGCCAGCGCCTCCGGGAGTTGGGGCGTTCAGCCCCAGCATTTT.

The V and J genes are TRBV28 and TRBJ1-2; TRBD1 matches at 7 bases. CDR1 MDHEN and CDR2 SYDVKM come from the germline V gene. Trimming at V came to 5 bases and at J to 6 bases, leaving 0 bases not matched to a gene. The CDR3 is made up of 11 amino acids. The CDR3 nucleotides are TGTGCCAGCAGTGACAGGGATGGCTACACCTTC. Amino acid sequence: CASSDRDGYTF.

The chain joins TRBV6-6 to TRBJ2-7, with TRBD1 as a possible D gene (7 bases). The germline V gene has CDR1 MNHNY and CDR2 SVGAGI (reference sequence). Trimming left V 6 bases short and J 3 bases short, with 18 bases between. The CDR3 is 15 residues long. Written as DNA, the CDR3 is TGTGCCAGCAGCCCCCGGCAGGGGGGCTACTACGAGCAGTACTTC. The encoded protein is CASSPRQGGYYEQYF.

This chain links TRBV5-1 with TRBJ2-2; 7 bases are shared with TRBD1. This CDR3 spans 15 amino acids. Germline values: CDR1 SGHRS, CDR2 YFSETQ. V was pared by 0 bases and J by 5 bases, with 4 bases of the junction left unmatched. The CDR3 loop is CASSLVGRGTGELFF. DNA of the CDR3: TGCGCCAGCAGCTTGGTGGGCAGGGGGACCGGGGAGCTGTTTTTT.

CDR3 sequence: CSASLAGDLFDTQYF. The CDR3 nucleotides are TGCAGTGCTAGTCTAGCGGGAGATTTGTTCGATACGCAGTATTTT. This rearrangement joins TRBV20-1 to TRBJ2-3; 10 nucleotides line up with TRBD2. The CDR3 extends over 15 amino acids. Unmatched junction bases numbered 9, after V lost 3 bases and J lost 6 bases. Germline assignment: CDR1 DFQATT and CDR2 SNEGSKA (reference sequence).

The rearrangement uses TRBV9 and TRBJ2-7, with 7 bases that match TRBD1. The CDR3 is made up of 14 amino acids. The germline CDR1 and CDR2 sequences are SGDLS and YYNGEE. Unmatched junction bases numbered 9, after V lost 4 bases and J lost 5 bases. CDR3 amino acids: CASSTSTGKNEQYF. The CDR3 nucleotides are TGTGCCAGCAGCACTTCGACAGGGAAAAACGAGCAGTACTTC.

The genes are TRBV5-1 and TRBJ1-5; D ambiguous. Trimming took off 0 bases at V and 7 bases at J, with 14 bases between the two ends. The CDR3 loop spans 15 amino acids. Germline CDR1 and CDR2: SGHRS and YFSETQ. The CDR3 DNA reads TGCGCCAGCAGCTTGGAGGGCCTAGGAGGGCAGCCCCAGCATTTT. Translating it yields CASSLEGLGGQPQHF.

CDR3 DNA sequence: TGTGCCACCAGCAGGGGCGCCCATTATAGCAATCAGCCCCAGCATTTT. This codes for CATSRGAHYSNQPQHF. The chain links TRBV15 to TRBJ1-5; no clear D. The V gene lost 3 bases and the J gene lost 0 bases, with 12 bases spanning the gap. Germline CDR1 LNHNV, CDR2 YYDKDF (reference sequence). The CDR3 loop spans 16 amino acids.

J is TRBJ1-1 and V is TRBV7-8, with D possibly TRBD1 on 6 matching bases. CDR3 length: 14 residues. CDR1 and CDR2 from the germline V gene are SGHVS and FQNEAQ. The germline V and J ends were trimmed by 5 bases and 1 base, with 11 bases remaining between them. CDR3 sequence: CASSQGWQNTEAFF. The CDR3 bases are TGTGCCAGCAGCCAGGGGTGGCAGAACACTGAAGCTTTCTTT.

The chain joins TRBV10-3 to TRBJ1-4; D is unclear. Trimming stripped 8 bases from V and 4 bases from J, with 11 bases between. Germline CDR1 ENHRY, CDR2 SYGVKD. This CDR3 comprises 13 residues. Here the CDR3 reads CAIREQGNEKLFF. CDR3 nucleotide sequence: TGTGCCATCCGGGAGCAAGGTAATGAAAAACTGTTTTTT.